The 4 T cell receptor beta chains reported below all come from one sample, sequenced in a study of Ad26.COV2.S vaccination and SARS-CoV-2 variants. Described treatment: around 19 received Ad26.COV2.S at low or high dose, single or two shots; a few received placebo; per-sample allocation not given. The investigators took samples on day 63 after the first vaccine or placebo injection. TCRdb keeps only in-frame clones here, not all; method: immunoSEQ multiplex PCR. The sample lists 350,000 to 500,000 clones, 89% seen once, with about 2.4% in the top ten. The source material was peripheral blood, sampled in a trial of Ad26.COV2.S vaccine versus placebo. These receptor sequences come from a person between 18 and 65 years old who received the Ad26.COV2.S COVID-19 vaccine or a placebo.

The V and J genes are TRBV5-4 and TRBJ1-4, with D perhaps matching TRBD1 (5 bases). The ends were cut back, 1 base at V and 3 bases at J, with 10 bases in the middle. CDR3 size: 15 residues. CDR1 SGHNT and CDR2 YYREEE come from the germline V gene (reference sequence). The CDR3 loop reads CASSLQGAANEKLFF. CDR3 DNA sequence: TGTGCCAGCAGCTTGCAGGGCGCCGCTAATGAAAAACTGTTTTTT.

The chain recombines TRBV5-6 with TRBJ2-2; D not certain. This CDR3 is 13 amino acids long. Germline V gene data show CDR1 as SGHDT and CDR2 as YYEEEE. V gave up 0 bases and J gave up 5 bases, with 5 bases separating them. The DNA for the CDR3 is TGTGCCAGCAGCTTGGATCGGACCGGGGAGCTGTTTTTT. Protein: CASSLDRTGELFF.

This chain joins TRBV7-9 and TRBJ1-1; possibly TRBD1 for D (6 bases). This CDR3 contains 14 residues. Germline V CDR1 and CDR2: SEHNR, FQNEAQ (reference sequence). Trimming removed 3 bases from V and 3 bases from J, with 11 bases in between. CDR3 loop: CASSLAGVHTEAFF. The DNA for the CDR3 is TGTGCCAGCAGCTTGGCAGGGGTTCACACTGAAGCTTTCTTT. The entire variable domain, with the rest obtained from reference TRBV7-9 and TRBJ1-1, is as follows: DTGVSQNPRHKITKRGQNVTFRCDPISEHNRLYWYRQTLGQGPEFLTYFQNEAQLEKSRLLSDRFSAERPKGSFSTLEIQRTEQGDSAMYLCASSLAGVHTEAFFGQGTRLTVV.

The gene calls are TRBV6-2 or TRBV6-3 and TRBJ1-1; 9 nucleotides agree with TRBD1. This CDR3 has 16 amino acids. J gave up 3 bases and V 5 bases, and 10 bases lay outside the gene matches. Germline assignment: CDR1 MNHEY and CDR2 SVGEGT. The CDR3 bases are TGTGCCAGCAGTCCCCACCCGGACAGGGGCTACACTGAAGCTTTCTTT. Translated, it gives CASSPHPDRGYTEAFF.